The 2 T cell receptor beta chains below come from one sample, sequenced in a study of blood T cell repertoires in COVID-19. Here immunoSEQ multiplex PCR was the method, and the copy in TCRdb shows in-frame clones only, minus some. In the table there are roughly 240,000 clones, about 87% of which are singletons. Material: PBMCs or T cells enriched from blood (not recorded which). The receptors come from a man in his forties or fifties who had been exposed to COVID-19.

This clone has a single count. The genes are TRBV19 and TRBJ2-3; the match to TRBD1 covers 8 bases. The CDR3 spans 15 residues. The V gene end was trimmed by 4 bases and the J gene end by 1 base; junction bases not matched to a gene: 4. From germline, CDR1 is LNHDA and CDR2 SQIVND (reference sequence). The CDR3 DNA is TGTGCCAGTAGTAACGGACAGGGACGCACAGATACGCAGTATTTT. Its protein product is CASSNGQGRTDTQYF.

The chain is built from TRBV9 and TRBJ1-2; the D gene is possibly TRBD1 (6 bases). The CDR3 extends over 13 amino acids. The V end lost 7 bases, the J end lost 5 bases, and 15 bases lay between the germline ends. CDR1 is SGDLS, CDR2 YYNGEE, per germline. The CDR3, as DNA: TGTGCCAGCGCCCGAACAGGGATTTATGGCTACACCTTC. Its protein product is CASARTGIYGYTF.